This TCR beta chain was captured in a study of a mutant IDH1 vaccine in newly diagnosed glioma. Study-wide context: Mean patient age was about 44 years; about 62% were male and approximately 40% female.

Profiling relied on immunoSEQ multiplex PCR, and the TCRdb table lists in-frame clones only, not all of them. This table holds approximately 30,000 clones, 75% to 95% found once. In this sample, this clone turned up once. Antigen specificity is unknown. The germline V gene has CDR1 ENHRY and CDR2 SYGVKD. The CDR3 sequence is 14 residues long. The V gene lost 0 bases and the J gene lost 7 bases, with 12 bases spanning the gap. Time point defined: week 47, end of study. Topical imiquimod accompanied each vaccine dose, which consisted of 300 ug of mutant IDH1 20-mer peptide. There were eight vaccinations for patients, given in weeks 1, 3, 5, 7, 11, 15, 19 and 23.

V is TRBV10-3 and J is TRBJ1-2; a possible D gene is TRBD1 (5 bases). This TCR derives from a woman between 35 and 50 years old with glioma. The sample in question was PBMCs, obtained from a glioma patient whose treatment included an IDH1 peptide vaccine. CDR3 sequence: CAISESQGGSGYTF. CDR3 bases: TGTGCCATCAGTGAGTCGCAGGGTGGTTCTGGCTACACCTTC.